This T cell receptor beta chain was profiled in a study of long-term antiretroviral therapy in people with HIV (dated by TCRdb to 2021 to 2024). Turning to the overall study: The earliest samples were collected roughly a decade before the 2015 WHO recommendation for immediate ART, at a time when ART was usually postponed until CD4 counts fell. A retrospective serial study tested whether changes in peripheral blood TRB repertoire composition and diversity were associated with ART initiation and durable HIV suppression. From some 33 adults with confirmed HIV infection, the cohort provided 150 to 200 cryopreserved PBMC samples, gathered serially across a mean of approximately six years (range 1-12). About two fifths of the roughly 30 participants with HIV were female. No cross-contamination during QIAcube processing was shown when test extractions of a monoclonal T-cell line were performed alongside some 33 polyclonal samples.

The immunoSEQ hsTCRB v3.0 assay was used at survey level resolution to sequence the TRB variable region. The targeted TRB sequencing depth was roughly 35,000-50,000 T-cell genomes per sample. An Illumina MiSeq with a v3 150-cycle kit was used to sequence the pooled TRB libraries. Under the source paper's analysis protocol: Repertoire analysis was performed in R inside a reproducible Nextflow workflow that covered QC, data transformation and analysis. LymphoSeq2, an R package for exploring AIRR-Seq data, was used to implement the custom analyses. After excluding several samples that yielded fewer than 5000 total TRB sequences, some 180 HIV repertoires remained for analysis. Among the approximately 190 retained HIV repertoires, fewer than 65 were collected before ART initiation and around 130 after ART initiation. Each repertoire was downsampled to 5000 TRB nucleotide sequences, and summary statistics were averaged across 100 downsampling iterations. The analysis kept only TRB sequences whose CDR3 regions were at least seven amino acids long. Diversity was assessed using a clonality score derived from Shannon entropy and using the Gini coefficient. In repertoire networks, the top 5000 CDR3 amino acid sequences were linked whenever an edit distance of one separated two sequences. For TRB CDR3 amino acid sequences, antigen specificity groups and MHC restriction were predicted with GLIPH2. To flag known associations with CMV, EBV, HIV or tissue antigens, CDR3 amino acid sequences were compared against VDJdb and McPAS-TCR. Pre-ART, post-ART and control groups were compared with Wilcoxon signed-rank tests and Holm-Bonferroni correction. As stored in TCRdb, this immuneACCESS dataset retains in-frame rearrangements with V and J assigned. A fraction of the clones does not appear; measured against another copy, unresolved V genes explain less than half of the discrepancy, and the remainder lacks a known reason. The V and J calls and clone size are taken from that table; D and trimming were inferred from the DNA. Within this sample are about 20,000 clones, with approximately 90% of them counted one time only. The ten top clones hold roughly 9.8% of the sample.

Results and caveats for the whole study, not just this receptor: Expanded TRB clones identified before ART initiation dominated the repertoire at all time points, although this dominance fluctuated and declined in many PLHIV after ART. The samples were dated from about 2003 to 2018, and the ART regimens that were used may be less effective than current ART regimens. Starting ART was linked to a significant rise in TRB diversity, yet even after long-term ART the diversity remained significantly lower than in transplant donor controls. Because pre-ART samples had limited cell numbers, unsorted PBMC were profiled rather than sorted CD4+ and CD8+ T cells. Compared with controls, HIV repertoires had narrower CDR3 length ranges, and the network structure pointed to an antigen-experienced repertoire that shifted only slightly toward naive after ART. Owing to limited PBMC availability, only the TCR beta chain was sequenced, without alpha chain pairing. Inferences about post-ART repertoire changes are limited because no data were available on ART adherence, viral resistance or therapy changes.

Of note for this clone: This clone's antigen is unknown. Qualities for individual bases were not recorded, and no much larger clone is one base off.

Inclusion was restricted to participants for whom at least one PBMC sample before ART initiation and at least two post-ART samples were available. All participants with HIV were treated in the United States of America. Before DNA extraction, cryopreserved samples containing 1-10 million PBMC were thawed and washed. At the time of the earliest PBMC sample, participants with HIV were aged between roughly 20 and 55 years. Per participant, PBMC samples came from 1-4 timepoints prior to ART initiation and 2-8 timepoints following ART initiation, for a median of 7 samples. Serial HIV viral load, CD4+ T-cell count, ART history and demographic data were obtained for every participant. Genomic DNA was extracted from unsorted PBMC with a Qiagen kit on a QIAcube, with processing performed in batches of 12 samples. V sheds 1 base and J sheds 6 bases, leaving 12 bases between their ends. CDR1 and CDR2, looked up from the germline V gene, are SGHRS and YFSETQ. From the cysteine through the phenylalanine, the CDR3 covers 14 amino acids. Only the CDR3 portion is preserved as DNA: 42 bases, with reading frame beginning at the first base.

This specimen was unsorted PBMCs, taken nearly 4.5 years before starting antiretroviral therapy. The chain is assembled from TRBV5-1 and TRBJ2-3; TRBD2 is a possible D gene, resting on 6 matching bases. The sequence was collected from a woman in her twenties or thirties with HIV. In nucleotide form, the sequence is TGCGCCAGCAGCTTGTGGGGGGAGGACGATACGCAGTATTTT. The encoded protein is CASSLWGEDDTQYF.